The 32 T cell receptor beta chains below all came from one sample that was sequenced in a study of shared clonotypes between healthy human individuals. Method: immunoSEQ multiplex PCR; TCRdb's copy keeps in-frame clones and lacks some. Of 1.6 million or so clones listed, approximately 98.5% are singletons. The sequenced sample consisted of naive CD4+ T cells sorted from blood. Subset of the sample: CD45RA+ positively selected. The receptors were sampled from a man in his thirties or forties in good health.

V and J are TRBV5-5 and TRBJ2-7; weak D call: TRBD2 (6 bases). The germline V gene encodes CDR1 SGHKS and CDR2 YYEKEE (reference sequence). CDR3 length: 14 amino acids. Trimming pared 4 bases from V and 4 bases from J, leaving 15 bases between. CDR3 sequence: CASSTGTWNYEQYF. The CDR3 DNA reads TGTGCCAGCAGCACCGGGACTTGGAATTACGAGCAGTACTTC.

This chain uses TRBV5-1 with TRBJ2-1; D perhaps matches TRBD1 (5 bases). The CDR3 has 13 amino acids. Deletions cut 9 bases from V and 9 bases from J, with 19 bases between. Germline V gives CDR1 SGHRS, CDR2 YFSETQ. CDR3 protein: CATRPGSSTEQFF. The CDR3 nucleotides are TGCGCCACCCGGCCAGGGTCCTCCACTGAGCAGTTCTTC. The whole variable domain, remainder taken from reference TRBV5-1 and TRBJ2-1, is KAGVTQTPRYLIKTRGQQVTLSCSPISGHRSVSWYQQTPGQGLQFLFEYFSETQRNKGNFPGRFSGRQFSNSRSEMNVSTLELGDSALYLCATRPGSSTEQFFGPGTRLTVL.

J is TRBJ2-2 and V is TRBV18; 8 nucleotides match TRBD2. The CDR3 length is 14 residues. Germline V CDR1 and CDR2: KGHSH, LQKENI. After removal of 6 bases from V and 4 bases from J, the junction contained 4 bases not matched to a gene. CDR3 sequence reads: CASSFGLATGELFF. The CDR3 DNA reads TGTGCCAGCTCTTTCGGACTAGCCACCGGGGAGCTGTTTTTT.

The rearrangement joins TRBV30 to TRBJ2-1, with 12 bases fitting TRBD2. The CDR3 runs to 14 residues. Germline CDR1 GTSNPN, CDR2 SVGIG (reference sequence). Germline trimming cut 8 bases from V and 1 base from J; bases unmatched to any gene: 3. The chain's CDR3 is CARTSGASYNEQFF. The CDR3 nucleotides read TGTGCCCGGACTAGCGGGGCGTCCTACAATGAGCAGTTCTTC.

The V call is TRBV27, the J call TRBJ2-7, with 8 bases matching TRBD1. CDR3 length equals 15 residues. The germline CDR1 and CDR2 sequences are MNHEY and SMNVEV (reference sequence). J lost 3 bases, V lost 6 bases, and 10 bases had no gene match. The chain's CDR3 is CASRPDRVRNYEQYF. The CDR3 DNA follows: TGTGCCAGCAGGCCGGACAGGGTCCGCAACTACGAGCAGTACTTC.

This clone was counted a single time. The rearrangement joins TRBV29-1 to TRBJ2-1, with D maybe TRBD2 (6 bases). The V gene lost 4 bases and the J gene lost 0 bases, with 16 bases spanning the gap. The CDR3 is 16 residues long. From germline, CDR1 is SQVTM and CDR2 ANQGSEA. CDR3 in DNA: TGCAGCGTTGGAACCGGGACTCCTGTCTCCTACAATGAGCAGTTCTTC. This encodes CSVGTGTPVSYNEQFF.

This chain uses TRBV7-9 with TRBJ2-7; a weak D match, TRBD1 (6 bases). V lost 1 base and J 3 bases, leaving 13 bases between the germline ends. The CDR3 sequence is 15 residues long. Per germline, CDR1 SEHNR and CDR2 FQNEAQ (reference sequence). Written as DNA, the CDR3 is TGTGCCAGCAGCTTAGGACCTACAGGGCTCTACGAGCAGTACTTC. This sequence encodes CASSLGPTGLYEQYF.

This clone was seen only once. This CDR3 is also generated by other DNA sequences in the sample. The chain carries TRBV9 and TRBJ2-1; the match to TRBD1 covers 7 bases. V was pared by 0 bases and J by 7 bases, with 13 bases of the junction left unmatched. The length of the CDR3 is 17 residues. Germline values: CDR1 SGDLS, CDR2 YYNGEE. CDR3 coding DNA: TGTGCCAGCAGCGTAGATGAGGGGCAGGGGGTCCTAAATGAGCAGTTCTTC. Protein product: CASSVDEGQGVLNEQFF.

The rearrangement links TRBV7-2 to TRBJ2-1; 7 bases line up with TRBD2. Trimming took 2 bases from V and 11 from J; bases not matched to a gene: 9. The CDR3 is 14 amino acids. Germline-derived CDR1 and CDR2 are SGHTA and FQGNSA. The CDR3 sequence: CASSLLRPGLQQFF. The CDR3 region has the DNA TGTGCCAGCAGCTTACTCCGACCGGGACTACAGCAGTTCTTC. The full variable domain, its missing parts supplied by reference TRBV7-2 and TRBJ2-1, is GAGVSQSPSNKVTEKGKDVELRCDPISGHTALYWYRQSLGQGLEFLIYFQGNSAPDKSGLPSDRFSAERTGGSVSTLTIQRTQQEDSAVYLCASSLLRPGLQQFFGPGTRLTVL.

The chain employs TRBV19 and TRBJ2-3; 7 nucleotides align to TRBD2. Germline V lookup: CDR1 LNHDA, CDR2 SQIVND (reference sequence). The CDR3 sequence is 15 residues long. J was trimmed by 2 bases and V by 3 bases; bases with no gene match: 5. The DNA of the CDR3 is TGTGCCAGTAGTATCCTGGGAGGGCCCACAGATACGCAGTATTTT. It yields the protein CASSILGGPTDTQYF. Drawing the rest from reference TRBV19 and TRBJ2-3, the complete variable domain is DGGITQSPKYLFRKEGQNVTLSCEQNLNHDAMYWYRQDPGQGLRLIYYSQIVNDFQKGDIAEGYSVSREKKESFPLTVTSAQKNPTAFYLCASSILGGPTDTQYFGPGTRLTVL.

The rearrangement uses TRBV11-2 and TRBJ2-1, with 8 bases aligning to TRBD2. This CDR3 spans 16 amino acids. V trimming: 8 bases; J trimming: 9 bases; junction bases outside the gene matches: 18. In germline, CDR1 is SGHAT, CDR2 FQNNGV. CDR3 residues: CASGRQREPRGIEQFF. Here the CDR3 DNA reads TGTGCCAGCGGACGGCAGCGGGAGCCCCGCGGAATTGAGCAGTTCTTC. The complete variable domain, with remaining parts taken from reference TRBV11-2 and TRBJ2-1, reads EAGVAQSPRYKIIEKRQSVAFWCNPISGHATLYWYQQILGQGPKLLIQFQNNGVVDDSQLPKDRFSAERLKGVDSTLKIQPAKLEDSAVYLCASGRQREPRGIEQFFGPGTRLTVL.

The chain is built from TRBV30 and TRBJ1-5; D remains unclear. V lost 2 bases and J lost 3, with 8 bases in between. In germline, CDR1 is GTSNPN, CDR2 SVGIG (reference sequence). The CDR3 consists of 13 residues. The CDR3 nucleotides read TGTGCCTGGAGTCGAGGGAACAATCAGCCCCAGCATTTT. This translates into CAWSRGNNQPQHF.

The V gene is TRBV11-3, the J gene TRBJ2-1; D not certain. This CDR3 spans 12 amino acids. Germline CDR1 reads SGHNT; CDR2 reads YENEEA. Trimming removed 0 bases from V and 5 bases from J, with 2 bases in between. Written as DNA, the CDR3 is TGTGCCAGCAGCTTAGACAACAATGAGCAGTTCTTC. Amino acid sequence: CASSLDNNEQFF.

This rearrangement joins TRBV15 to TRBJ1-1, with a weak D call TRBD1 (6 bases). Trimming took 0 bases from V and 0 from J, leaving 14 bases between them. The CDR3 extends over 17 amino acids. CDR1 is LNHNV, CDR2 YYDKDF, per germline (reference sequence). The chain's CDR3 is CATSREIGGQLNTEAFF. CDR3 in DNA: TGTGCCACCAGCAGAGAAATCGGGGGACAATTGAACACTGAAGCTTTCTTT. Full variable domain (rest looked up from reference TRBV15 and TRBJ1-1): DAMVIQNPRYQVTQFGKPVTLSCSQTLNHNVMYWYQQKSSQAPKLLFHYYDKDFNNEADTPDNFQSRRPNTSFCFLDIRSPGLGDTAMYLCATSREIGGQLNTEAFFGQGTRLTVV.

The chain uses TRBV9 and TRBJ2-3; 7 bases line up with TRBD2. The CDR3 is made up of 15 amino acids. Germline V gene lookup returns CDR1 SGDLS and CDR2 YYNGEE. The J segment lost 5 bases and the V segment lost 0 bases, leaving 6 bases of the junction unmatched. CDR3 region: CASSVGAGYLDTQYF. The CDR3 region has the DNA TGTGCCAGCAGCGTAGGAGCGGGATATTTAGATACGCAGTATTTT.

The chain joins TRBV6-5 to TRBJ1-1; no reliable D call. V was trimmed by 2 bases and J by 9 bases, leaving 16 bases between them. Per the germline V gene, CDR1 is MNHEY and CDR2 is SVGAGI. The CDR3 sequence is 14 residues long. DNA of the CDR3: TGTGCCAGCAGTTACAACGGCCGTGAGAGTAAAGCTTTCTTT. This encodes CASSYNGRESKAFF.

The chain combines TRBV10-1 with TRBJ2-5, with 8 bases that match TRBD2. V lost 0 bases and J lost 3; bases outside the gene matches: 6. Germline loops: CDR1 WNHNN, CDR2 SYGVQD (reference sequence). The length of the CDR3 is 16 residues. DNA of the CDR3: TGCGCCAGCAGTGAGTCACACTTAGCGGGAAAAGAGACCCAGTACTTC. The encoded protein is CASSESHLAGKETQYF.

This clone was observed once. The chain is built from TRBV28 and TRBJ1-5; D not resolved. CDR1 MDHEN and CDR2 SYDVKM come from the germline V gene. CDR3 size: 14 residues. V was trimmed by 6 bases and J by 7 bases, leaving 16 bases between them. CDR3 DNA: TGTGCCAGCAGGTACAAGGGTCCTGGGCAGCCCCAGCATTTT. It codes for CASRYKGPGQPQHF.

The chain couples TRBV9 to TRBJ1-2; D is ambiguous. This CDR3 has 14 amino acids. V was cut by 4 bases and J by 6 bases, with 16 bases left in between. Germline CDR1 reads SGDLS; CDR2 reads YYNGEE. The DNA for the CDR3 is TGTGCCAGCAGCCCTCAGTCCCTAAACGATGGCTACACCTTC. It translates to CASSPQSLNDGYTF.

The rearrangement uses TRBV30 and TRBJ2-4; TRBD2 matches at 11 bases. V dropped 3 bases and J dropped 2; count of bases not matched to a gene: 3. The germline gives CDR1 GTSNPN, CDR2 SVGIG (reference sequence). The CDR3 totals 15 residues. The CDR3 DNA follows: TGTGCCTGGAGCGCTAGCGGGAGGCCCAAAAACATTCAGTACTTC. This gives the protein CAWSASGRPKNIQYF. Full variable domain (rest looked up from reference TRBV30 and TRBJ2-4): SQTIHQWPATLVQPVGSPLSLECTVEGTSNPNLYWYRQAAGRGLQLLFYSVGIGQISSEVPQNLSASRPQDRQFILSSKKLLLSDSGFYLCAWSASGRPKNIQYFGAGTRLSVL.

The genes are TRBV7-9 and TRBJ2-1, with D possibly being TRBD1 (6 bases). The CDR3 length is 14 residues. Germline V gene sequence: CDR1 SEHNR, CDR2 FQNEAQ (reference sequence). V was clipped by 2 bases and J by 9 bases, with 14 bases between them. The CDR3 loop is CASSLTRTESEQFF. The CDR3 DNA follows: TGTGCCAGCAGCTTAACGAGGACAGAATCTGAGCAGTTCTTC.

The V call is TRBV10-1, the J call TRBJ2-7; weak D call: TRBD2 (5 bases). This CDR3 region has 15 residues. CDR1 is WNHNN and CDR2 is SYGVQD in the germline V gene (reference sequence). V was clipped by 6 bases and J by 0 bases, with 15 bases between them. DNA of the CDR3: TGCGCCAGCAGCGACTATGGTGGCGGCTCCTACGAGCAGTACTTC. Amino acids: CASSDYGGGSYEQYF.

This clone has a single count. This chain connects TRBV11-2 to TRBJ2-2, with 9 bases matching TRBD1. Germline V CDR1 and CDR2: SGHAT, FQNNGV. The CDR3 has 16 amino acids. The J segment lost 5 bases and the V segment lost 2 bases, leaving 6 bases of the junction unmatched. CDR3 in amino acids: CASSLPDRGGTGELFF. The CDR3 region has the DNA TGTGCCAGCAGCTTACCGGACAGGGGAGGAACCGGGGAGCTGTTTTTT.

This chain links TRBV11-2 with TRBJ2-7; D remains unclear. The ends were cut back, 1 base at V and 0 bases at J, with 16 bases in the middle. This CDR3 is built from 17 residues. Germline CDR1 SGHAT, CDR2 FQNNGV. This CDR3 is CASSLVGRRKTSYEQYF. CDR3 nucleotide sequence: TGTGCCAGCAGCTTAGTAGGGCGACGGAAGACCTCCTACGAGCAGTACTTC. Drawing the rest from reference TRBV11-2 and TRBJ2-7, the complete variable domain is EAGVAQSPRYKIIEKRQSVAFWCNPISGHATLYWYQQILGQGPKLLIQFQNNGVVDDSQLPKDRFSAERLKGVDSTLKIQPAKLEDSAVYLCASSLVGRRKTSYEQYFGPGTRLTVT.

V gene TRBV27 combines with J gene TRBJ2-1, with D maybe TRBD2 (5 bases). Trimming shortened V by 7 bases and J by 0 bases, and 16 bases separated the two germline ends. The CDR3 spans 16 residues. Per germline, CDR1 MNHEY and CDR2 SMNVEV (reference sequence). CDR3 in DNA: TGTGCCAGCACAACTAGGACTCCCAACTCCTACAATGAGCAGTTCTTC. It translates to CASTTRTPNSYNEQFF.

The chain joins TRBV7-9 to TRBJ1-1; no clear D gene. Germline values: CDR1 SEHNR, CDR2 FQNEAQ (reference sequence). Trimming shortened V by 2 bases and J by 8 bases, and 18 bases separated the two germline ends. This CDR3 is 15 amino acids long. The CDR3 is CASSLRRGEEGEAFF. The CDR3 DNA reads TGTGCCAGCAGCTTACGTCGCGGGGAGGAAGGGGAAGCTTTCTTT.

The rearrangement links TRBV28 to TRBJ2-1, with TRBD1 matching over 12 bases. Germline CDR1 is MDHEN and CDR2 is SYDVKM. The CDR3 runs to 16 residues. V shed 3 bases, J shed 7 bases, and the junction held 7 bases outside the gene matches. CDR3 in DNA: TGTGCCAGCAGTTTGCCCGGGACAGGGGGCCGGAATGAGCAGTTCTTC. Its protein is CASSLPGTGGRNEQFF. Looking up the rest from reference TRBV28 and TRBJ2-1 gives the full variable domain: DVKVTQSSRYLVKRTGEKVFLECVQDMDHENMFWYRQDPGLGLRLIYFSYDVKMKEKGDIPEGYSVSREKKERFSLILESASTNQTSMYLCASSLPGTGGRNEQFFGPGTRLTVL.

This clone was detected only once. Other DNA sequences within the sample encode an identical CDR3. The chain uses TRBV5-4 and TRBJ1-1; no clear D. CDR1 is SGHNT, CDR2 YYREEE, per germline (reference sequence). This CDR3 is built from 14 residues. Trimming took 0 bases from V and 1 from J, leaving 7 bases between them. In DNA form, the CDR3 reads TGTGCCAGCAGCTTGGGTGATCCGAACACTGAAGCTTTCTTT. Translated, it gives CASSLGDPNTEAFF.

V usage is TRBV6-4 and J usage is TRBJ2-7, with D maybe TRBD1 (6 bases). Trimming took off 8 bases at V and 3 bases at J, with 17 bases between the two ends. Germline loops: CDR1 MRHNA, CDR2 SNTAGT. This CDR3 region has 14 residues. CDR3: CASPDPTGCYEQYF. The CDR3 bases are TGTGCCAGCCCTGACCCGACAGGTTGCTACGAGCAGTACTTC.

This clone was detected only once. This chain uses TRBV6-1 with TRBJ1-4; the match to TRBD1 covers 7 bases. From germline, CDR1 is MNHNS and CDR2 SASEGT. V dropped 6 bases and J dropped 7; count of bases not matched to a gene: 8. The CDR3 length is 14 residues. CDR3 residues: CASRQDRSAEKLFF. CDR3 in DNA: TGTGCCAGCAGACAGGACAGGTCGGCTGAAAAACTGTTTTTT.

CDR3 DNA sequence: TGTGCCAGCTCACCACCGGTGAGAGGGGGAGAGCAGTTCTTC. Encoded protein: CASSPPVRGGEQFF. J is TRBJ2-1 and V is TRBV18; TRBD1 might be the D (6 bases). This CDR3 has 14 amino acids. Germline lookup yields CDR1 KGHSH and CDR2 LQKENI. The germline V and J ends were trimmed by 0 bases and 10 bases, with 13 bases remaining between them.

V is TRBV28 and J is TRBJ1-5; TRBD1 is a possible D gene (6 bases). The V and J ends lost 5 bases and 4 bases respectively, with 18 bases between them. The CDR3 is made up of 16 amino acids. Germline assignment: CDR1 MDHEN and CDR2 SYDVKM. The CDR3 region is CASSLPQTGINQPQHF. CDR3 nucleotides: TGTGCCAGCAGTCTCCCCCAGACAGGAATAAATCAGCCCCAGCATTTT.